This T cell receptor (beta chain) comes out of a study of CD8 T cells in Susac syndrome. General observations from the study: The study conceded that its TCR sequencing and HLA analysis involved relatively few individuals.

To note about this clonotype: Its antigen is not known.

RNA totalling roughly 0.45 to 1 ug underwent reverse transcription with random hexamers. Amplification of TCR beta CDR3 spanned 54 Vbeta and 13 Jbeta via immunoSEQ multiplex PCR. TCRdb independently ran MiXCR on the immunoSEQ multiplex PCR reads; one entry per CDR3 protein. The table records a few hundred thousand distinct CDR3 sequences, 75% to 85% of them present only once. The CDR3 spans 15 residues. The V gene lost 0 bases and the J gene lost 8 bases, with 16 bases spanning the gap. Germline-derived CDR1 and CDR2 are MNHEY and SVGAGI. Sequences were obtained from CD8+ T cells from PBMCs. The V call is TRBV6-5, the J call TRBJ1-2; weak D call: TRBD1 (6 bases). The receptor was isolated from a human donor with multiple sclerosis. The CDR3 nucleotides read TGTGCCAGCAGTTACTCAAACAGCGGGGGACACGGCTACACCTTC. Its protein product is CASSYSNSGGHGYTF.